This record covers a single T cell receptor beta chain. Participants came from 24 US areas, aged roughly 18 to 95 years. Allocation to cohorts depended on clinical history reported by the participants. Some clones are missing from TCRdb's copy, which holds only in-frame ones; the method was immunoSEQ multiplex PCR. The profile shows under 200,000 clones, about 91% of them singletons. This record comes from a study of blood T cell repertoires in COVID-19. Sequences were obtained from PBMCs or T cells enriched from blood (not recorded which). The source of this sequence is a woman under 30 who had recovered from COVID-19.

CDR3 DNA sequence: TGTGCCAGCAGCCTTGGACAGGGCATGAACACTGAAGCTTTCTTT. It codes for CASSLGQGMNTEAFF. The rearrangement joins TRBV16 to TRBJ1-1; 8 bases fit TRBD1. The CDR3 runs 15 residues. The V segment lost 4 bases and the J segment 0 bases; nucleotides outside the gene matches: 4. The V gene's germline CDR1 is KGHSY and CDR2 FQNENV.